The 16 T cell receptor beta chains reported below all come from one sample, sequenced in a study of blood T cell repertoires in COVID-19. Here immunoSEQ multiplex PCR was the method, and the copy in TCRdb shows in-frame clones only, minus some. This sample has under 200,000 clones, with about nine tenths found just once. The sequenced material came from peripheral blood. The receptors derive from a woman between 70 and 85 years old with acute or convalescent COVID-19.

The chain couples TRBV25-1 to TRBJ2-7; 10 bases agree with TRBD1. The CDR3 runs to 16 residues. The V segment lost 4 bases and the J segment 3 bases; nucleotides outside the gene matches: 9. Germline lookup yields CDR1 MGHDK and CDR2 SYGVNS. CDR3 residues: CASSGSGRTGGYEQYF. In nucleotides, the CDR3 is TGTGCCAGCAGTGGGTCCGGACGGACAGGGGGCTACGAGCAGTACTTC.

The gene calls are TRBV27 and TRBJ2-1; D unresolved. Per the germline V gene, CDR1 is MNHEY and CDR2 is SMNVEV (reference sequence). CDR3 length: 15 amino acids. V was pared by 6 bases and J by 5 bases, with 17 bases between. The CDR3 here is CASSSRKPVNNEQFF. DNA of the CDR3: TGTGCCAGCAGCTCCCGAAAGCCCGTCAACAATGAGCAGTTCTTC.

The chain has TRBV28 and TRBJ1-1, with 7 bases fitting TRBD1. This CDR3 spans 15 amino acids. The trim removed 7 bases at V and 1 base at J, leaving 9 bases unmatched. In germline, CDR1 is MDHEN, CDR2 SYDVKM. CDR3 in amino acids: CASNPGGTANTEAFF. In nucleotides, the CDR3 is TGTGCCAGCAACCCAGGGGGAACAGCGAACACTGAAGCTTTCTTT.

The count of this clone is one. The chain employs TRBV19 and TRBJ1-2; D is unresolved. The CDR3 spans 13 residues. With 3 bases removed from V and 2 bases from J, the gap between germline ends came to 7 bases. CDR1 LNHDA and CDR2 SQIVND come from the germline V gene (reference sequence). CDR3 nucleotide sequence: TGTGCCAGTAGTATCACAGACAACTATGGCTACACCTTC. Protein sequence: CASSITDNYGYTF.

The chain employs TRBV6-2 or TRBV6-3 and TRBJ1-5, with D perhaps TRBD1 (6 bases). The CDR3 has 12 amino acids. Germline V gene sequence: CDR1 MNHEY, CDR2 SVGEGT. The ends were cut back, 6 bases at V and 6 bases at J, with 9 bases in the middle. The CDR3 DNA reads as TGTGCCAGCAGCGGACAGACTCAGCCCCAGCATTTT. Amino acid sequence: CASSGQTQPQHF.

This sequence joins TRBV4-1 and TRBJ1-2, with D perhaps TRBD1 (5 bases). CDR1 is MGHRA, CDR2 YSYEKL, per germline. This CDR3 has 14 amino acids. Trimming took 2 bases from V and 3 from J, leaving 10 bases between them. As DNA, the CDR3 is TGCGCCAGCAGCCAACAGGGTAGGGACTATGGCTACACCTTC. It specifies CASSQQGRDYGYTF.

The CDR3: CASSIQASRGGQPQHF. CDR3 DNA: TGTGCCAGTAGTATTCAGGCCTCCAGGGGCGGTCAGCCCCAGCATTTT. The chain links TRBV19 to TRBJ1-5, with D possibly TRBD1 on 6 matching bases. The CDR3 sequence is 16 residues long. CDR1 is LNHDA, CDR2 SQIVND, per germline (reference sequence). V was trimmed by 3 bases and J by 6 bases, leaving 18 bases between them.

The chain's CDR3 is CASSPTGQVFEKLFF. The DNA of the CDR3 is TGTGCCAGCAGCCCCACTGGGCAGGTCTTTGAAAAACTGTTTTTT. The chain employs TRBV7-9 and TRBJ1-4; no clear D gene. Between the trimmed V and J ends, which lost 5 bases and 7 bases, there was a span of 17 bases. This CDR3 contains 15 residues. Germline V lookup: CDR1 SEHNR, CDR2 FQNEAQ (reference sequence). Filled out from reference TRBV7-9 and TRBJ1-4, the complete variable domain reads DTGVSQNPRHKITKRGQNVTFRCDPISEHNRLYWYRQTLGQGPEFLTYFQNEAQLEKSRLLSDRFSAERPKGSFSTLEIQRTEQGDSAMYLCASSPTGQVFEKLFFGSGTQLSVL.

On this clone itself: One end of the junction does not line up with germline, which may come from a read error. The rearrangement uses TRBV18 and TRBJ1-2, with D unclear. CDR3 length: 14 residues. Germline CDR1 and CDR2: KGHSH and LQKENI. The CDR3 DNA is TGTGCCAGCTCGCCACAGCAGACCCGGGATGGCTACACCTTC. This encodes CASSPQQTRDGYTF. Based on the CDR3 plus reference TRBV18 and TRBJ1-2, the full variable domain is NAGVMQNPRHLVRRRGQEARLRCSPMKGHSHVYWYRQLPEEGLKFMVYLQKENIIDESGMPKERFSAEFPKEGPSILRIQQVVRGDSAAYFCASSPQQTRDGYTFGSGTRLTVV.

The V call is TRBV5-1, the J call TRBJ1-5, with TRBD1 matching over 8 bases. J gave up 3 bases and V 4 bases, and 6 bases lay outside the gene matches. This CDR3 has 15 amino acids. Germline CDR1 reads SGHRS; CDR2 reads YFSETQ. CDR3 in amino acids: CASSQTGADNQPQHF. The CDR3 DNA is TGCGCCAGCAGCCAGACAGGGGCCGACAATCAGCCCCAGCATTTT.

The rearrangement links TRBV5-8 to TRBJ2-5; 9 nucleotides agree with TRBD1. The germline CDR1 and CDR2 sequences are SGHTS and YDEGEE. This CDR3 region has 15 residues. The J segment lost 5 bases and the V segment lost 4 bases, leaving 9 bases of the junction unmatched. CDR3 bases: TGTGCCAGCAGCCGCATACAGGGGGCAGCGGAGACCCAGTACTTC. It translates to CASSRIQGAAETQYF. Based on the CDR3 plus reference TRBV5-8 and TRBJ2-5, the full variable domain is EAGVTQSPTHLIKTRGQQATLRCSPISGHTSVYWYQQALGLGLQFLLWYDEGEERNRGNFPPRFSGRQFPNYSSELNVNALELEDSALYLCASSRIQGAAETQYFGPGTRLLVL.

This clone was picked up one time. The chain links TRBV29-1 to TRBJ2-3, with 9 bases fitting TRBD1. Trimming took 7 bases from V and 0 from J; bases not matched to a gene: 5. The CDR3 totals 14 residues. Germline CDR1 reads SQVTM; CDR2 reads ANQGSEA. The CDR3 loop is CSAGDRVSTDTQYF. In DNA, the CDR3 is TGCAGCGCCGGGGACAGGGTCAGCACAGATACGCAGTATTTT.

The CDR3 spells CASSLGPHLPDTQYF. CDR3 bases: TGTGCCAGCAGCTTAGGGCCCCATTTACCAGATACGCAGTATTTT. The chain combines TRBV7-9 with TRBJ2-3; D not resolved. The CDR3 contains 15 residues. Germline V lookup: CDR1 SEHNR, CDR2 FQNEAQ (reference sequence). The V gene lost 1 base and the J gene lost 4 bases, with 12 bases spanning the gap.

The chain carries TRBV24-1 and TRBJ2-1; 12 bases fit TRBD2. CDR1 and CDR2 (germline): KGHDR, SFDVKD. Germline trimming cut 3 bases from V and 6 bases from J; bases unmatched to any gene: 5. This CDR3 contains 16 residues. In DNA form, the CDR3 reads TGTGCCACCAGTGATCTGACTAGCGGGAGACGCAATGAGCAGTTCTTC. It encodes CATSDLTSGRRNEQFF.

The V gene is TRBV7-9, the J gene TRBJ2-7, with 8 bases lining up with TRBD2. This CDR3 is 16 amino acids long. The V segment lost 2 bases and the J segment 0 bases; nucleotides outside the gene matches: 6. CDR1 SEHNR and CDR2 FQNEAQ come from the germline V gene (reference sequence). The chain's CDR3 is CASSLNPGGSSYEQYF. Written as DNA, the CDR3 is TGTGCCAGCAGCTTAAACCCGGGGGGGAGCTCCTACGAGCAGTACTTC. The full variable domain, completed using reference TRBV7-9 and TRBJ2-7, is DTGVSQNPRHKITKRGQNVTFRCDPISEHNRLYWYRQTLGQGPEFLTYFQNEAQLEKSRLLSDRFSAERPKGSFSTLEIQRTEQGDSAMYLCASSLNPGGSSYEQYFGPGTRLTVT.

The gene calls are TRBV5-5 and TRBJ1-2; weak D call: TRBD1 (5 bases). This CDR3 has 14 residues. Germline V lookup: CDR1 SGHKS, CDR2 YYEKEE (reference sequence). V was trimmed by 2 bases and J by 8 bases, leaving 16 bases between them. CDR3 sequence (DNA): TGTGCCAGCAGCTTAGCAGGGCTCAGATGGGGCTACACCTTC. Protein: CASSLAGLRWGYTF. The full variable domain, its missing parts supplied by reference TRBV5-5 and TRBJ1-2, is DAGVTQSPTHLIKTRGQQVTLRCSPISGHKSVSWYQQVLGQGPQFIFQYYEKEERGRGNFPDRFSARQFPNYSSELNVNALLLGDSALYLCASSLAGLRWGYTFGSGTRLTVV.